Presented here are 17 T cell receptor beta chains from one specimen sequenced in a study of response to subunit inactivated influenza vaccine. TCRdb reprocessed the RT-PCR reads with MiXCR, giving one entry per CDR3 protein. The repertoire consists of about 650,000 distinct CDR3 sequences, with around 16% occurring once and the leading ten covering around a tenth. The source was PBMCs from blood, collected about 13 days after vaccination. The source of these receptors is a man aged 50 to 60 who received an inactivated influenza vaccine.

The V call is TRBV9, the J call TRBJ2-3; 7 bases align to TRBD1. J was trimmed by 6 bases and V by 4 bases; bases with no gene match: 8. The length of the CDR3 is 14 residues. Germline V lookup: CDR1 SGDLS, CDR2 YYNGEE. The CDR3: CASSTRTGSDTQYF. CDR3 sequence (DNA): TGTGCCAGCAGCACCCGGACAGGTTCCGATACGCAGTATTTT.

The sample holds a few counts of this clonotype. The rearrangement links TRBV28 to TRBJ1-4; no clear D gene. CDR3 length: 14 amino acids. The V gene lost 8 bases and the J gene lost 2 bases, with 12 bases spanning the gap. Germline CDR1 reads MDHEN; CDR2 reads SYDVKM. CDR3 bases: TGTGCCAGCTCCCCGCGCGGCACTAATGAAAAACTGTTTTTT. Protein: CASSPRGTNEKLFF.

In its sample, this clonotype was seen a few times. This CDR3 reads CASSQDGTGVLRGYTF. In DNA form, the CDR3 reads TGTGCCAGCAGCCAAGATGGGACAGGGGTTCTTCGTGGCTACACCTTC. The chain links TRBV4-2 to TRBJ1-2; 10 nucleotides agree with TRBD1. The CDR3 length is 16 residues. The germline gives CDR1 LGHNA, CDR2 YNFKEQ. Trimming removed 0 bases from V and 7 bases from J; junction bases left unmatched: 8.

This clonotype was detected a few times. Here the CDR3 DNA reads TGTGCCAGCAGTCAATCCCATAGCGGGAGATACAATGAGCAGTTCTTC. Amino acid sequence: CASSQSHSGRYNEQFF. V gene TRBV6-2 or TRBV6-3 combines with J gene TRBJ2-1; TRBD2 agrees at 9 bases. CDR3 length: 16 residues. The V and J ends lost 5 bases and 4 bases, in that order; junction bases with no gene match: 9. Germline V gives CDR1 MNHEY, CDR2 SVGEGT.

This clonotype was observed a few times. V and J are TRBV6-2 or TRBV6-3 and TRBJ2-1, with 9 bases lining up with TRBD2. V shed 0 bases and J 4 bases; nucleotides not matched to a gene: 4. Germline loops: CDR1 MNHEY, CDR2 SVGEGT. This CDR3 is built from 16 residues. The DNA of the CDR3 is TGTGCCAGCAGTTACTCGGGACTAGCAGAGTACAATGAGCAGTTCTTC. Amino acid sequence: CASSYSGLAEYNEQFF.

The CDR3 reads CASSPRAAFNEKLFF. The CDR3 coding sequence is TGTGCCAGCAGCCCCCGGGCAGCTTTTAATGAAAAACTGTTTTTT. V and J are TRBV4-2 and TRBJ1-4, with no clear D. The CDR3 totals 15 residues. Trimming left V 4 bases short and J 4 bases short, with 13 bases between. The germline CDR1 and CDR2 sequences are LGHNA and YNFKEQ.

This clonotype was found many times. The chain couples TRBV7-2 to TRBJ2-7, with D tentatively TRBD1 (5 bases). The CDR3 spans 13 residues. V was cut by 2 bases and J by 4 bases, with 9 bases left in between. The germline V gene has CDR1 SGHTA and CDR2 FQGNSA. The CDR3 spells CASSLNRQYEQYF. The CDR3 DNA reads TGTGCCAGCAGCTTAAACAGGCAGTACGAGCAGTACTTC.

The sample holds a few counts of this clonotype. The chain has TRBV7-6 and TRBJ2-5; TRBD1 aligns across 9 bases. The germline CDR1 and CDR2 sequences are SGHVS and FNYEAQ. V lost 5 bases to trimming and J lost 5 bases; unmatched junction nucleotides: 9. This CDR3 has 15 residues. The CDR3 coding sequence is TGTGCCAGCAGCCAACAGGGGGCCGTGCGGGAGACCCAGTACTTC. This encodes CASSQQGAVRETQYF.

This clonotype was seen ten or more times. The chain links TRBV7-2 to TRBJ2-1; perhaps TRBD2 as D (5 bases). CDR3 length: 16 residues. Trimming removed 6 bases at V and 4 bases at J, with 19 bases between. Germline CDR1 reads SGHTA; CDR2 reads FQGNSA. The CDR3 coding sequence is TGTGCCAGCAGTTCAACGGGCCAGCGGATTTACAATGAGCAGTTCTTC. It is translated as CASSSTGQRIYNEQFF.

The table lists this clonotype with a few counts. V is TRBV2 and J is TRBJ2-2; D might be TRBD1 (8 bases). Germline V gene sequence: CDR1 SNHLY, CDR2 FYNNEI. CDR3 length equals 16 residues. Trimming took off 6 bases at V and 7 bases at J, with 21 bases between the two ends. CDR3 DNA sequence: TGTGCCAGCAGGAGAGCACAGGGGGGGTGGATCGGGGAGCTGTTTTTT. It codes for CASRRAQGGWIGELFF. The full variable domain, rest sourced from reference TRBV2 and TRBJ2-2, is EPEVTQTPSHQVTQMGQEVILRCVPISNHLYFYWYRQILGQKVEFLVSFYNNEISEKSEIFDDQFSVERPDGSNFTLKIRSTKLEDSAMYFCASRRAQGGWIGELFFGEGSRLTVL.

This clonotype was counted only a few times. V gene TRBV20-1 combines with J gene TRBJ2-7; TRBD2 might be the D (10 bases). CDR1 DFQATT and CDR2 SNEGSKA come from the germline V gene (reference sequence). The CDR3 is 17 residues long. V lost 3 bases to trimming and J lost 3 bases, with 24 bases between them. The CDR3 nucleotides are TGCAGTGCTAGCGGACAGGGGCTACTAGCGGGGAACTACGAGCAGTACTTC. This translates into CSASGQGLLAGNYEQYF.

The chain recombines TRBV15 with TRBJ2-5, with D tentatively TRBD1 or TRBD2 (5 bases each). V lost 2 bases to trimming and J lost 5 bases, with 9 bases between them. This CDR3 contains 13 residues. CDR1 and CDR2 (germline): LNHNV, YYDKDF (reference sequence). In nucleotides, the CDR3 is TGTGCCACCAGCAGATCGGGGCAGGAGACCCAGTACTTC. Protein: CATSRSGQETQYF.

This clonotype came up a few times. The genes are TRBV20-1 and TRBJ2-1; TRBD2 matches at 9 bases. The V gene's germline CDR1 is DFQATT and CDR2 SNEGSKA (reference sequence). After removal of 8 bases from V and 7 bases from J, the junction contained 12 bases not matched to a gene. This CDR3 contains 14 residues. In DNA form, the CDR3 reads TGCAGTCCCACTCCCGGGACTAGCATTAATGAGCAGTTCTTC. Its translation is CSPTPGTSINEQFF.

V is TRBV7-2 and J is TRBJ1-6; D is uncertain. The CDR3 is made up of 13 amino acids. From germline, CDR1 is SGHTA and CDR2 FQGNSA. Trimming left V 5 bases short and J 9 bases short, with 11 bases between. The CDR3 bases are TGTGCCAGCAGCCAAATAGCTAGTTCACCCCTCCACTTT. Translating it yields CASSQIASSPLHF.

This clonotype was counted at least ten times. The chain links TRBV11-2 to TRBJ2-1; the D gene is possibly TRBD1 (5 bases). This CDR3 is 17 amino acids long. V lost 0 bases and J lost 6, with 18 bases in between. The germline V gene encodes CDR1 SGHAT and CDR2 FQNNGV. The CDR3 here is CASSLETAISMSNEQFF. Written as DNA, the CDR3 is TGTGCCAGCAGCTTAGAGACAGCTATCTCGATGAGCAATGAGCAGTTCTTC.

This clonotype turned up a few times. The chain carries TRBV7-2 and TRBJ2-5; D ambiguous. With 5 bases removed from V and 5 bases from J, the gap between germline ends came to 15 bases. In germline, CDR1 is SGHTA, CDR2 FQGNSA. The CDR3 runs 14 residues. CDR3 DNA: TGTGCCAGCAGCAAGTACAGCCTGGAGGAGACCCAGTACTTC. Amino acids: CASSKYSLEETQYF. Looking up the rest from reference TRBV7-2 and TRBJ2-5 gives the full variable domain: GAGVSQSPSNKVTEKGKDVELRCDPISGHTALYWYRQSLGQGLEFLIYFQGNSAPDKSGLPSDRFSAERTGGSVSTLTIQRTQQEDSAVYLCASSKYSLEETQYFGPGTRLLVL.

The table lists this clonotype with a few counts. The chain has TRBV29-1 and TRBJ2-2, with 7 bases aligning to TRBD1. Germline V lookup: CDR1 SQVTM, CDR2 ANQGSEA. The CDR3 has 12 residues. The V segment lost 5 bases and the J segment 5 bases; nucleotides outside the gene matches: 2. In DNA, the CDR3 is TGCAGCGTTCGACAGGGAACCGGGGAGCTGTTTTTT. It translates to CSVRQGTGELFF.